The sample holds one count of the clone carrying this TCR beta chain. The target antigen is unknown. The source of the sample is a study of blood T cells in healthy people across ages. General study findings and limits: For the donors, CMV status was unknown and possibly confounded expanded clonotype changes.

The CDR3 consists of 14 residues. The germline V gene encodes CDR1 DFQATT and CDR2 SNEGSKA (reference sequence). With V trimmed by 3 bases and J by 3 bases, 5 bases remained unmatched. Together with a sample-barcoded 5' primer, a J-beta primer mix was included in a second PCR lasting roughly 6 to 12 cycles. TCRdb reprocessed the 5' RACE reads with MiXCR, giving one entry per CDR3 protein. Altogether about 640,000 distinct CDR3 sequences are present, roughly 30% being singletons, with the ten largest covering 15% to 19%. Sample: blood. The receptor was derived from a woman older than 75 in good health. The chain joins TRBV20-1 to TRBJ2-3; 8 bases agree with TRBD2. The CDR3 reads CSARSGSGTDTQYF. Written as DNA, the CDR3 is TGCAGTGCTAGGAGCGGGAGTGGAACAGATACGCAGTATTTT.